The 17 T cell receptor beta chains below were found in one sample sequenced in a study of T cells after yellow fever vaccination. TCRdb analysed the 5' RACE reads with MiXCR anew, one entry per CDR3 protein. The repertoire consists of 120,000 or so distinct CDR3 sequences, with about 8.8% occurring once and the leading ten covering around 40%. Sequenced material: CD8+ T cells sorted from PBMCs, taken on the day of the yellow fever booster vaccination. The receptors were gathered from a man younger than 35 who received the YFV17D yellow fever vaccine.

The chain uses TRBV20-1 and TRBJ2-6; TRBD1 matches at 7 bases. J was trimmed by 3 bases and V by 7 bases; bases with no gene match: 24. The germline CDR1 and CDR2 sequences are DFQATT and SNEGSKA (reference sequence). The CDR3 spans 20 residues. The CDR3 DNA sequence: TGCAGTGTCACGCCCCGGACAGGACATCCACGGTTCGGTGGGGCCAACGTCCTGACTTTC. It specifies CSVTPRTGHPRFGGANVLTF.

In nucleotides, the CDR3 is TGTGCCAGCGTCCCCGAATACCCGCTCCTAGCGGGGGCTTACGAGCAGTACTTC. Its protein product is CASVPEYPLLAGAYEQYF. This rearrangement joins TRBV12-3 or TRBV12-4 to TRBJ2-7; the match to TRBD2 covers 10 bases. Trimming removed 8 bases from V and 4 bases from J; junction bases left unmatched: 20. The CDR3 spans 18 residues.

This sequence joins TRBV25-1 and TRBJ2-7; the D is unclear. The CDR3 length is 12 residues. V lost 3 bases to trimming and J lost 3 bases, with 6 bases between them. Germline values: CDR1 MGHDK, CDR2 SYGVNS. The CDR3 spells CASSDLDYEQYV. In DNA, the CDR3 is TGTGCCAGCAGTGACCTAGACTACGAGCAGTACGTC.

This clonotype was counted many times. The chain has TRBV12-3 or TRBV12-4 and TRBJ2-3, with TRBD2 matching 13 bases. This CDR3 spans 15 amino acids. The trim removed 7 bases at V and 4 bases at J, leaving 5 bases unmatched. In nucleotides, the CDR3 is TGTGCCAGCACCCCGACTAGCGGGGGGCCAGATACGCAGTATTTT. Its protein product is CASTPTSGGPDTQYF.

Only a few counts were recorded for this clonotype. The V call is TRBV2, the J call TRBJ2-1; no firm D call. The CDR3 length is 10 residues. V was shortened by 7 bases and J by 8 bases, with 6 bases between the two germline ends. Germline CDR1 and CDR2: SNHLY and FYNNEI. CDR3 sequence reads: CASMRYEQFF. Written as DNA, the CDR3 is TGTGCCAGCATGAGGTATGAGCAGTTCTTC.

This clonotype was recorded a few times. The gene calls are TRBV24-1 and TRBJ2-5; a possible D gene is TRBD1 (5 bases). The ends were cut back, 2 bases at V and 2 bases at J, with 17 bases in the middle. This CDR3 is built from 17 residues. Germline V gene data show CDR1 as KGHDR and CDR2 as SFDVKD. The CDR3 DNA reads TGTGCCACCAGTGATTCAGACGCAGGCGCAGGGCAAGAGACCCAGTACTTC. Protein sequence: CATSDSDAGAGQETQYF.

The table lists this clonotype with a few counts. This chain joins TRBV7-9 and TRBJ1-5; no definite D call. V lost 6 bases to trimming and J lost 3 bases, with 6 bases between them. Per the germline V gene, CDR1 is SEHNR and CDR2 is FQNEAQ (reference sequence). There are 12 residues in the CDR3. The CDR3 spells CASSHTNQPQHF. DNA for the CDR3: TGTGCCAGCAGTCATACCAATCAGCCCCAGCATTTT.

Ten or more counts support this clonotype. The genes are TRBV29-1 and TRBJ2-1; 11 bases are shared with TRBD1. CDR1 is SQVTM and CDR2 is ANQGSEA in the germline V gene. The CDR3 has 13 amino acids. V dropped 6 bases and J dropped 7; count of bases not matched to a gene: 5. The CDR3 nucleotides are TGCAGCGTCTTTGGGACAGGGGGAAATGAGCAGTTCTTC. Residues: CSVFGTGGNEQFF.

Only a few counts were recorded for this clonotype. V is TRBV20-1 and J is TRBJ1-6; the match to TRBD1 covers 9 bases. Germline V gene sequence: CDR1 DFQATT, CDR2 SNEGSKA (reference sequence). Trimming took 5 bases from V and 7 from J; bases not matched to a gene: 3. The length of the CDR3 is 13 residues. The CDR3 spells CSAVGQGNSPLHF. CDR3 DNA sequence: TGCAGTGCTGTAGGACAGGGGAATTCACCCCTCCACTTT.

In this sample, this clonotype turned up a few times. V gene TRBV14 combines with J gene TRBJ1-5, with TRBD1 as a possible D gene (5 bases). The CDR3 contains 14 residues. Trimming stripped 4 bases from V and 6 bases from J, with 13 bases between. CDR1 and CDR2 (germline): SGHDN, FVKESK. CDR3 region: CASSLRGASQPQHF. DNA for the CDR3: TGTGCCAGCAGCCTTCGAGGGGCTAGTCAGCCCCAGCATTTT.

The chain joins TRBV29-1 to TRBJ2-2; possible D gene TRBD1, 6 bases. The V end lost 6 bases, the J end lost 3 bases, and 11 bases lay between the germline ends. This CDR3 has 13 residues. Germline V CDR1 and CDR2: SQVTM, ANQGSEA. The CDR3 spells CSVGAAHTGELFF. In DNA form, the CDR3 reads TGCAGCGTGGGGGCGGCGCACACCGGGGAGCTGTTTTTT.

This clonotype turned up a few times. The chain uses TRBV7-8 and TRBJ2-1, with TRBD2 matching 10 bases. The CDR3 totals 15 residues. From germline, CDR1 is SGHVS and CDR2 FQNEAQ. The trim removed 3 bases at V and 5 bases at J, leaving 4 bases unmatched. CDR3 bases: TGTGCCAGCAGCTTGTTAGCGGGGGGCCACAATGAGCAGTTCTTC. Protein: CASSLLAGGHNEQFF.

This clonotype was recorded at least ten times. This rearrangement joins TRBV29-1 to TRBJ2-5; D might be TRBD1 (5 bases). V lost 3 bases to trimming and J lost 5 bases, with 16 bases between them. This CDR3 is 14 amino acids long. Germline CDR1 is SQVTM and CDR2 is ANQGSEA. This CDR3 is CSVEPAGMEETQYF. The CDR3 DNA reads TGCAGCGTTGAGCCTGCAGGGATGGAGGAGACCCAGTACTTC.

This clonotype occurred many times. This rearrangement joins TRBV4-3 to TRBJ2-1; D possibly corresponds to TRBD1 (5 bases). The germline V gene encodes CDR1 LGHNA and CDR2 YSLEER. The germline V and J ends were trimmed by 0 bases and 1 base, with 7 bases remaining between them. This CDR3 is built from 15 residues. This chain's CDR3 is CASSQDSGSYNEQFF. The CDR3, as DNA: TGCGCCAGCAGCCAAGATTCAGGGTCCTACAATGAGCAGTTCTTC.

The chain uses TRBV21-1 and TRBJ2-3; TRBD2 was called by the table and not checked on the DNA. TRBV21-1 is a pseudogene segment. CDR3 size: 18 residues. The CDR3 nucleotides are TGTGCCAGCAGCAACCGGGGGGGCCAAATCCGGAGCACAGATACGCAGTATTTT. Encoded protein: CASSNRGGQIRSTDTQYF.

This clonotype came up a few times. This sequence joins TRBV27 and TRBJ2-3; 8 bases match TRBD2. This CDR3 is 13 amino acids long. Germline V gene sequence: CDR1 MNHEY, CDR2 SMNVEV (reference sequence). CDR3: CASRTGGGSTQYF. DNA of the CDR3: TGTGCTTCCAGGACGGGCGGGGGGTCTACGCAGTATTTT.

The V call is TRBV11-2, the J call TRBJ1-1; a possible D gene is TRBD1 (5 bases). The germline CDR1 and CDR2 sequences are SGHAT and FQNNGV. Between the trimmed V and J ends, which lost 1 base and 1 base, there was a span of 16 bases. CDR3 length equals 17 residues. This CDR3 is CASSLVIGEGWNTEAFF. CDR3 DNA sequence: TGTGCCAGCAGCTTAGTGATAGGGGAGGGCTGGAACACTGAAGCTTTCTTT.